This T cell receptor beta chain was sequenced in a study of blood T cell repertoires in COVID-19. Study in general: T cells, B-cell-depleted T cells, or PBMCs provided the cDNA or gDNA that served as material.

In the study's own analysis: Reference gene primers were amplified, and this amplification served to estimate nucleated cell counts. Clones were sequenced by immunoSEQ multiplex PCR, and TCRdb holds only the in-frame ones, with some missing. The V and J calls and clone size are taken from that table; D and trimming were inferred from the DNA. Counted here are 90,000 to 130,000 clones, 82% occurring once; the ten biggest clones make up roughly 7.9%. Trimming left V 3 bases short and J 3 bases short, with 12 bases between. The CDR3 spans 14 residues. CDR1 is MDHEN, CDR2 SYDVKM, per germline. The clonotype originates from a man between 65 and 85 years old with acute or convalescent COVID-19. The sample consisted of peripheral blood. V is TRBV28 and J is TRBJ2-7; D call uncertain. DNA for the CDR3: TGTGCCAGCAGTTTGCCACGCAGGCTCTACGAGCAGTACTTC. Its translation: CASSLPRRLYEQYF.